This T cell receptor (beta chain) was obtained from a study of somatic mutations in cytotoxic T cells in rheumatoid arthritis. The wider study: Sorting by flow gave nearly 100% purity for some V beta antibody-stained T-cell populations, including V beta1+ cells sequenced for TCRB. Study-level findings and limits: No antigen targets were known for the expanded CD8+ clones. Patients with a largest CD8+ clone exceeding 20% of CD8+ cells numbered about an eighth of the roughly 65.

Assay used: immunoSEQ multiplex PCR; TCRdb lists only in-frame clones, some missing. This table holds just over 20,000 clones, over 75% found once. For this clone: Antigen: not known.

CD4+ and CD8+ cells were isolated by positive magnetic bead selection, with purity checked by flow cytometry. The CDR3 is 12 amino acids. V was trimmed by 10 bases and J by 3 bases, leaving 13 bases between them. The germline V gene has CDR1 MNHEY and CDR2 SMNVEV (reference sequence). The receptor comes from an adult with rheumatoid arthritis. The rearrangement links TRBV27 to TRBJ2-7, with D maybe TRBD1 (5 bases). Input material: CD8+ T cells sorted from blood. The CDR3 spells CATEDKFYEQYF. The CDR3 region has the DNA TGTGCCACCGAGGACAAATTCTACGAGCAGTACTTC.